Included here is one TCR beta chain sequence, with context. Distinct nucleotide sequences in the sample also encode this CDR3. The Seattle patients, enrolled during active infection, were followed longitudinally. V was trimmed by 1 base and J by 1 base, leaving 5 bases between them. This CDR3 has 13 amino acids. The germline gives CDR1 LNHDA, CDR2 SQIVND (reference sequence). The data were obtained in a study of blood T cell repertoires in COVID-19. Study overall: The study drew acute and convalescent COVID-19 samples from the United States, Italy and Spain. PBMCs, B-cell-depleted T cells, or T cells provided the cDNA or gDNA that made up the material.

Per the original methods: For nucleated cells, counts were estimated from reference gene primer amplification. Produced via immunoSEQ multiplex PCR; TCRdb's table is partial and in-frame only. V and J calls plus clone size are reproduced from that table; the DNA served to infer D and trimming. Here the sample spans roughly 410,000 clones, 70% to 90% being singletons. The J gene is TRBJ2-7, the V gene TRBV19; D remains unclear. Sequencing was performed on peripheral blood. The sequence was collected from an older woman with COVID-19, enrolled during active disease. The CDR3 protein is CASSIGQSYEQYF. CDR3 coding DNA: TGTGCCAGTAGTATAGGGCAGTCCTACGAGCAGTACTTC.